Below are 22 T cell receptor beta chains sequenced from a single sample in a study of blood T cells in healthy people across ages. Together with a sample-barcoded 5' primer, a J-beta primer mix was included in a second PCR lasting roughly 6 to 12 cycles. TCRdb independently ran MiXCR on the 5' RACE reads; one entry per CDR3 protein. This sample has hundreds of thousands of distinct CDR3 sequences; roughly 50% occur once, and the top ten carry over 20%. The sequencing sample was made of blood. These receptors all stem from a man under 40 in good health.

The J gene is TRBJ2-5, the V gene TRBV5-6; 8 bases align to TRBD1. CDR1 SGHDT and CDR2 YYEEEE come from the germline V gene. With V trimmed by 7 bases and J by 11 bases, 7 bases remained unmatched. The CDR3 runs to 11 residues. The CDR3 loop is CASGTTGEQYF. As DNA, the CDR3 is TGTGCCAGCGGCACGACAGGGGAGCAGTACTTC.

V usage is TRBV28 and J usage is TRBJ2-5; D may match TRBD1 or TRBD2 (5 bases each). CDR3 length: 14 residues. The V gene's germline CDR1 is MDHEN and CDR2 SYDVKM. The V gene lost 2 bases and the J gene lost 4 bases, with 11 bases spanning the gap. The CDR3, as DNA: TGTGCCAGCAGTTTACCCGGGGCCGGAGAGACCCAGTACTTC. As protein: CASSLPGAGETQYF.

As regards this clonotype: At one end the junction does not follow the germline gene, possibly because of a read error. This sequence joins TRBV28 and TRBJ2-3; D remains ambiguous. Germline CDR1 is MDHEN and CDR2 is SYDVKM. The length of the CDR3 is 14 residues. DNA of the CDR3: TGTGCCAGCAGTTCCGCCGGTACAGCAGATACGCAGAATTTT. It is translated as CASSSAGTADTQNF.

At least ten counts were recorded for this clonotype. The chain couples TRBV9 to TRBJ2-2; unclear D gene. Trimming took off 2 bases at V and 6 bases at J, with 17 bases between the two ends. The CDR3 is 16 residues long. Germline assignment: CDR1 SGDLS and CDR2 YYNGEE. The DNA of the CDR3 is TGTGCCAGCAGCGTCTTCCTCAGCGTTGGGGCCGGGGAGCTGTTTTTT. It codes for CASSVFLSVGAGELFF.

As concerns this clonotype: Germline is not matched at one junction end, which may reflect a read error. The chain has TRBV20-1 and TRBJ1-2; no reliable D call. CDR3 length: 12 amino acids. Germline V gene lookup returns CDR1 DFQATT and CDR2 SNEGSKA (reference sequence). The CDR3 coding sequence is TGCAGTGCCTTAAAGGTTGAGAATGGCTGCACCTTC. Translating gives CSALKVENGCTF.

The rearrangement joins TRBV6-2 or TRBV6-3 to TRBJ2-3; possible D gene TRBD2, 6 bases. Germline V lookup: CDR1 MNHEY, CDR2 SVGEGT. Trimming removed 9 bases at V and 3 bases at J, with 19 bases between. CDR3 size: 15 residues. The DNA of the CDR3 is TGTGCCAGTAGGGATCGGGAGTTTGGGACAGATACGCAGTATTTT. It codes for CASRDREFGTDTQYF.

The genes are TRBV20-1 and TRBJ2-1; tentative D call: TRBD2 (5 bases). CDR3 length: 14 amino acids. V was shortened by 3 bases and J by 9 bases, with 18 bases between the two germline ends. CDR1 DFQATT and CDR2 SNEGSKA come from the germline V gene (reference sequence). The CDR3 bases are TGCAGTGCTAGTTCCGGGATGGTGGGCAGTGAGCAGTTCTTC. Encoded protein: CSASSGMVGSEQFF.

This clonotype was counted only a few times. The J gene is TRBJ2-7, the V gene TRBV15; 11 bases match TRBD2. This CDR3 is built from 15 residues. CDR1 is LNHNV, CDR2 YYDKDF, per germline (reference sequence). J lost 5 bases, V lost 1 base, and 4 bases had no gene match. This chain's CDR3 is CATSRGSTSGDEQYF. Written as DNA, the CDR3 is TGTGCCACCAGCAGAGGTTCGACTAGCGGGGACGAGCAGTACTTC.

The chain links TRBV20-1 to TRBJ2-6; TRBD2 aligns across 7 bases. V shed 5 bases and J 0 bases; nucleotides not matched to a gene: 4. The CDR3 extends over 15 amino acids. CDR1 and CDR2 (germline): DFQATT, SNEGSKA (reference sequence). The CDR3 reads CSAPGGGSGANVLTF. The CDR3, as DNA: TGCAGTGCTCCCGGCGGGGGCTCTGGGGCCAACGTCCTGACTTTC.

CDR3 in amino acids: CASSRDGVYEQYF. CDR3 in DNA: TGTGCCAGCAGCCGGGACGGAGTCTACGAGCAGTACTTC. The gene calls are TRBV6-5 and TRBJ2-7; possibly TRBD1 or TRBD2 for D (5 bases each). Germline loops: CDR1 MNHEY, CDR2 SVGAGI. V was cut by 6 bases and J by 3 bases, with 12 bases left in between. This CDR3 comprises 13 residues.

The chain recombines TRBV11-2 with TRBJ2-7, with D possibly being TRBD1 (8 bases). The CDR3 length is 12 residues. Trimming pared 6 bases from V and 7 bases from J, leaving 13 bases between. Germline CDR1 and CDR2: SGHAT and FQNNGV. The CDR3 protein is CASSTQGGEQYF. The CDR3 DNA reads TGTGCCAGCAGTACACAGGGGGGGGAGCAGTACTTC.

This clonotype was seen ten or more times. The V gene is TRBV5-1, the J gene TRBJ2-1; D might be TRBD2 (5 bases). Germline values: CDR1 SGHRS, CDR2 YFSETQ. There are 14 residues in the CDR3. V lost 4 bases to trimming and J lost 9 bases, with 17 bases between them. CDR3 in DNA: TGCGCCAGCAGCCCACGCCGGGGATTAAGTGAGCAGTTCTTC. The encoded protein is CASSPRRGLSEQFF.

This rearrangement joins TRBV5-5 to TRBJ1-2; D is ambiguous. V shed 0 bases and J shed 5 bases, with 14 bases lying between them. Per the germline V gene, CDR1 is SGHKS and CDR2 is YYEKEE (reference sequence). The CDR3 sequence is 15 residues long. The chain's CDR3 is CASSLVPEMGYGYTF. CDR3 coding DNA: TGTGCCAGCAGCTTGGTCCCAGAAATGGGGTATGGCTACACCTTC.

The chain links TRBV6-5 to TRBJ2-7, with 8 positions matching TRBD1. This CDR3 region has 13 residues. With 8 bases clipped from V and 3 bases from J, the junction kept 6 bases outside the gene matches. CDR1 and CDR2 from the germline V gene are MNHEY and SVGAGI. The CDR3 region is CASGTTGGYEQYF. DNA of the CDR3: TGTGCCAGCGGGACCACAGGGGGCTACGAGCAGTACTTC.

This clonotype has a handful of counts. The chain carries TRBV28 and TRBJ2-7, with a tentative D call TRBD1 (5 bases). CDR3 length: 14 amino acids. The V end lost 5 bases, the J end lost 5 bases, and 16 bases lay between the germline ends. Germline V CDR1 and CDR2: MDHEN, SYDVKM. The CDR3 reads CASSRLDSRHEQYF. The CDR3 bases are TGTGCCAGCAGTCGACTCGACAGTCGGCACGAGCAGTACTTC. Supplemented by reference TRBV28 and TRBJ2-7, the full variable domain reads DVKVTQSSRYLVKRTGEKVFLECVQDMDHENMFWYRQDPGLGLRLIYFSYDVKMKEKGDIPEGYSVSREKKERFSLILESASTNQTSMYLCASSRLDSRHEQYFGPGTRLTVT.

The V and J genes are TRBV13 and TRBJ2-1; TRBD1 is a possible D gene (6 bases). V lost 5 bases and J lost 7, with 12 bases in between. Germline CDR1 reads PRHDT; CDR2 reads FYEKMQ (reference sequence). This CDR3 has 13 amino acids. The CDR3 coding sequence is TGTGCCAGCAGCGCCCAGGGGCGGAATGAGCAGTTCTTC. It encodes CASSAQGRNEQFF.

This clonotype has only one observation. The V and J genes are TRBV6-5 and TRBJ2-3, with TRBD1 as a possible D gene (6 bases). The CDR3 contains 15 residues. The ends were cut back, 2 bases at V and 0 bases at J, with 9 bases in the middle. Germline values: CDR1 MNHEY, CDR2 SVGAGI. CDR3 amino acids: CASSYGTQSTDTQYF. In nucleotides, the CDR3 is TGTGCCAGCAGTTACGGGACACAGAGCACAGATACGCAGTATTTT.

This clonotype was seen a handful of times. The chain recombines TRBV20-1 with TRBJ2-3; TRBD2 is a possible D gene (6 bases). Germline CDR1 reads DFQATT; CDR2 reads SNEGSKA (reference sequence). The CDR3 consists of 14 residues. V was pared by 1 base and J by 4 bases, with 12 bases between. CDR3 coding DNA: TGCAGTGCTAGAGGCCTAGCGTTTGCAGATACGCAGTATTTT. It specifies CSARGLAFADTQYF.

This sequence joins TRBV10-3 and TRBJ2-4; a possible D gene is TRBD1 (5 bases). The length of the CDR3 is 15 residues. Trimming took off 0 bases at V and 8 bases at J, with 14 bases between the two ends. Germline lookup yields CDR1 ENHRY and CDR2 SYGVKD. CDR3 region: CAISESITQGYIQYF. CDR3 DNA: TGTGCCATCAGTGAGTCGATCACGCAGGGTTACATTCAGTACTTC.

The rearrangement uses TRBV25-1 and TRBJ2-1, with 11 bases identical to TRBD1. With V trimmed by 0 bases and J by 10 bases, 14 bases remained unmatched. Germline V gene sequence: CDR1 MGHDK, CDR2 SYGVNS. This CDR3 has 18 residues. CDR3 sequence reads: CASSEYYLGQGVGSEQFF. In nucleotides, the CDR3 is TGTGCCAGCAGTGAATATTACTTGGGACAGGGGGTCGGATCAGAGCAGTTCTTC.

V and J are TRBV29-1 and TRBJ2-7, with D perhaps TRBD2 (6 bases). V was cut by 3 bases and J by 7 bases, with 19 bases left in between. The CDR3 covers 14 residues. CDR1 is SQVTM, CDR2 ANQGSEA, per germline. The chain's CDR3 is CSVEGSGGYNEQYF. Written as DNA, the CDR3 is TGCAGCGTTGAGGGTAGTGGGGGGTACAATGAGCAGTACTTC.

The rearrangement joins TRBV10-3 to TRBJ2-2; D is unresolved. This CDR3 has 16 residues. Deletions cut 6 bases from V and 3 bases from J, with 17 bases between. The V gene's germline CDR1 is ENHRY and CDR2 SYGVKD. Written as DNA, the CDR3 is TGTGCCATCAGCGACCCCCTCGACATGTACACCGGGGAGCTGTTTTTT. It encodes CAISDPLDMYTGELFF.